The 11 T cell receptor beta chains listed next were all sequenced from one sample in a study of T cells in pancreatic ductal adenocarcinoma. Selected pancreatic ductal adenocarcinoma patients had undergone surgery without neoadjuvant therapy. Libraries were prepared by immunoSEQ multiplex PCR; TCRdb keeps only in-frame clonotypes and omits some of them. Of 15,000 to 20,000 clones listed, 85% to 90% are singletons. The sequenced material came from PBMCs. These receptors were taken from a human donor with pancreatic ductal adenocarcinoma.

V usage is TRBV5-1 and J usage is TRBJ2-7; D possibly corresponds to TRBD1 (6 bases). Looked up from germline, CDR1 is SGHRS and CDR2 is YFSETQ. The V end lost 3 bases, the J end lost 2 bases, and 15 bases lay between the germline ends. The CDR3 length is 15 residues. CDR3 protein: CASSSEPQGAYEQYF. Written as DNA, the CDR3 is TGCGCCAGCAGCTCGGAACCACAGGGTGCCTACGAGCAGTACTTC.

Only one count was recorded for this clone. This chain links TRBV7-9 with TRBJ1-1, with D tentatively TRBD1 (5 bases). Trimming took 5 bases from V and 5 from J, leaving 15 bases between them. The CDR3 is 14 residues long. Germline V gene sequence: CDR1 SEHNR, CDR2 FQNEAQ (reference sequence). The CDR3 is CASSRFGEGTEAFF. In DNA form, the CDR3 reads TGTGCCAGCAGCCGGTTTGGGGAGGGGACTGAAGCTTTCTTT.

This chain connects TRBV7-3 to TRBJ2-3; TRBD2 matches at 9 bases. CDR3 length: 14 amino acids. V trimming: 2 bases; J trimming: 6 bases; junction bases outside the gene matches: 3. The germline V gene has CDR1 SGHTA and CDR2 FQGTGA. The CDR3 loop reads CASSLQAGGDTQYF. The CDR3 coding sequence is TGTGCCAGCAGCTTACAAGCGGGGGGTGATACGCAGTATTTT.

This chain links TRBV7-3 with TRBJ1-4; no definite D call. From germline, CDR1 is SGHTA and CDR2 FQGTGA. Between the trimmed V and J ends, which lost 1 base and 5 bases, there was a span of 5 bases. This CDR3 has 13 amino acids. CDR3 sequence: CASSLRENEKLFF. The CDR3 coding sequence is TGTGCCAGCAGCTTAAGGGAGAATGAAAAACTGTTTTTT.

V is TRBV9 and J is TRBJ1-1; D remains ambiguous. V gave up 0 bases and J gave up 1 base, with 4 bases separating them. CDR1 and CDR2 from the germline V gene are SGDLS and YYNGEE. There are 13 residues in the CDR3. The CDR3 is CASSVATNTEAFF. CDR3 coding DNA: TGTGCCAGCAGCGTAGCTACGAACACTGAAGCTTTCTTT. The full variable domain, its missing parts supplied by reference TRBV9 and TRBJ1-1, is DSGVTQTPKHLITATGQRVTLRCSPRSGDLSVYWYQQSLDQGLQFLIQYYNGEERAKGNILERFSAQQFPDLHSELNLSSLELGDSALYFCASSVATNTEAFFGQGTRLTVV.

V and J are TRBV9 and TRBJ2-7; TRBD1 aligns across 7 bases. Germline values: CDR1 SGDLS, CDR2 YYNGEE. CDR3 length: 15 amino acids. V gave up 2 bases and J gave up 0 bases; unmatched junction bases: 5. The CDR3 region has the DNA TGTGCCAGCAGCGTGGCCGGGACAGACTCCTACGAGCAGTACTTC. Protein product: CASSVAGTDSYEQYF. Complete variable domain (other parts from reference TRBV9 and TRBJ2-7): DSGVTQTPKHLITATGQRVTLRCSPRSGDLSVYWYQQSLDQGLQFLIQYYNGEERAKGNILERFSAQQFPDLHSELNLSSLELGDSALYFCASSVAGTDSYEQYFGPGTRLTVT.

The V and J genes are TRBV2 and TRBJ1-1; D perhaps matches TRBD1 (6 bases). Germline assignment: CDR1 SNHLY and CDR2 FYNNEI. The length of the CDR3 is 9 residues. Trimming took 8 bases from V and 8 from J, leaving 6 bases between them. The DNA of the CDR3 is TGTGCCAGCGGGACAGAAGCTTTCTTT. Its translation: CASGTEAFF.

The chain uses TRBV11-2 and TRBJ2-5; no clear D gene. The CDR3 consists of 14 residues. Trimming cost V 1 base and J 1 base, with 7 bases left between them. Per germline, CDR1 SGHAT and CDR2 FQNNGV. CDR3 loop: CASSLGQIQETQYF. The CDR3 bases are TGTGCCAGCAGCTTAGGGCAGATCCAAGAGACCCAGTACTTC.

This sequence joins TRBV4-2 and TRBJ1-1; D uncertain. Trimming took 0 bases from V and 6 from J, leaving 14 bases between them. CDR1 is LGHNA and CDR2 is YNFKEQ in the germline V gene. The length of the CDR3 is 15 residues. DNA for the CDR3: TGTGCCAGCAGCCAAGATCATTCGGGGTACGCTGAAGCTTTCTTT. Protein product: CASSQDHSGYAEAFF.

The V call is TRBV4-1, the J call TRBJ2-7; 10 nucleotides agree with TRBD1. Losses at the gene ends were 1 base for V and 3 bases for J; bases not matched to a gene: 6. In germline, CDR1 is MGHRA, CDR2 YSYEKL. The CDR3 runs to 16 residues. The CDR3 loop reads CASSQGGGQGGYEQYF. CDR3 DNA sequence: TGCGCCAGCAGCCAAGGTGGCGGACAGGGGGGCTACGAGCAGTACTTC.

A remark on this clone: At one boundary the junction diverges from the germline segment, which might be a read error. The gene calls are TRBV7-2 and TRBJ1-2; D is possibly TRBD1 (6 bases). CDR3 length equals 12 residues. Looked up from germline, CDR1 is SGHTA and CDR2 is FQGNSA. The CDR3 bases are TGTGCCAGCAGCTTAGCTGACAGGTTCCGATCCTTC. This encodes CASSLADRFRSF.